The rows below give T cell receptor beta chains drawn from one sample of a study of OX40 agonist ivuxolimab in advanced cancers. The data were produced by immunoSEQ multiplex PCR, yet TCRdb's version contains in-frame clones alone and is incomplete. The data hold 65,000 to 80,000 clones, with 70% to 90% observed a single time. The sequences come from CD4+ or CD8+ T cells sorted from blood, collected in a trial of the OX40 agonist ivuxolimab. All receptors derive from an adult with an advanced solid tumor such as melanoma, head and neck, liver or kidney cancer. Both conserved end residues are part of each CDR3. A D gene is named only where the DNA matches it firmly. Rows give clone size only sometimes, using once, few, many, or a class for an expanded clone.

cdr3_length	v_call	clone_size	j_call	d_call	cdr3_nt	cdr3_aa
15	TRBV7-6	-	TRBJ1-2	-	TGTGCCAGCAGCTGGGGCTACAACGGAAACTATGGCTACACCTTC	CASSWGYNGNYGYTF
20	TRBV5-1	few	TRBJ2-5	TRBD2	TGCGCCAGCAGCCGGGGACTAGCGGGAGGGATGCAAACCTTCCAAGAGACCCAGTACTTC	CASSRGLAGGMQTFQETQYF
13	TRBV6-5	-	TRBJ2-3	-	TGTGCCAGCAGCAGTACTAGCACAGATACGCAGTATTTT	CASSSTSTDTQYF
16	TRBV5-1	-	TRBJ2-5	TRBD2	TGCGCCAGCAGCAGAAACGAACTAGCGGGGCGAGAGACCCAGTACTTC	CASSRNELAGRETQYF
16	TRBV5-1	-	TRBJ1-3	TRBD1	TGCGCCAGCAGCTTGGCCGGGACAGGGGCTGGAAACACCATATATTTT	CASSLAGTGAGNTIYF
18	TRBV28	-	TRBJ2-1	TRBD2	TGTGCCAGCAGTTTTTCCCCGGGACTAGGGACCCTTTACAATGAGCAGTTCTTC	CASSFSPGLGTLYNEQFF
15	TRBV5-1	-	TRBJ2-5	TRBD2	TGCGCCAGCAGCCCGGGTAGCGGGAATTGGGAGACCCAGTACTTC	CASSPGSGNWETQYF
17	TRBV4-3	-	TRBJ2-3	TRBD1	TGCGCCAGCAGCCAAGAGGGGACAGGGGGGATTGGAGATACGCAGTATTTT	CASSQEGTGGIGDTQYF
14	TRBV25-1	-	TRBJ1-1	-	TGTGCCAGCAGTGAATCACGCATGAACACTGAAGCTTTCTTT	CASSESRMNTEAFF
16	TRBV7-2	-	TRBJ1-2	TRBD1	TGTGCCAGCAGCTTACATGAGGTGGTCAGGGGGTCTGGCTACACCTTC	CASSLHEVVRGSGYTF
15	TRBV11-3	-	TRBJ2-1	TRBD2	TGTGCCAGCAGCTTAGGAGCGGGAGGGTTCGATGAGCAGTTCTTC	CASSLGAGGFDEQFF
14	TRBV7-9	-	TRBJ1-6	TRBD1	TGTGCCAGCAGCTTAGGGCAGGGGGATTCACCCCTCCACTTT	CASSLGQGDSPLHF
14	TRBV6-1	-	TRBJ1-5	-	TGTGCCAGCAGTGAAAGGGGGGAGGCTCAGCCCCAGCATTTT	CASSERGEAQPQHF
15	TRBV4-2	-	TRBJ2-7	TRBD1	TGTGCCAGCAGCCAAGCCGGGACAGGGAACTACGAGCAGTACTTC	CASSQAGTGNYEQYF
17	TRBV9	-	TRBJ2-5	TRBD2	TGTGCCAGCAGCGTAGCTACGAGCGGGAGGGCCGGGGAGACCCAGTACTTC	CASSVATSGRAGETQYF
15	TRBV2	-	TRBJ1-2	TRBD1	TGTGCCAGCAGCCGACAGGGTCTCACTATGTATGGCTACACCTTC	CASSRQGLTMYGYTF
15	TRBV10-3	-	TRBJ1-5	TRBD1	TGTGCCATCAGTGCCGGGACAGGGATCGGTCAGCCCCAGCATTTT	CAISAGTGIGQPQHF
15	TRBV19	-	TRBJ1-2	TRBD1	TGTGCCAGTAGTATACAGTCGACAGGGAGCAGTGGCTACACCTTC	CASSIQSTGSSGYTF
16	TRBV5-6	-	TRBJ2-2	TRBD2	TGTGCCAGCAGCCTGACTAGCGGGAGAGTGGTCGGGGAGCTGTTTTTT	CASSLTSGRVVGELFF
12	TRBV29-1	-	TRBJ2-7	TRBD1	TGCAGCGTTCTAAGGGACAGCTACGAGCAGTACTTC	CSVLRDSYEQYF
16	TRBV25-1	-	TRBJ2-6	-	TGTGCCAGCAGTTGGCGAGCACAAAGTCGGGCCAACGTCCTGACTTTC	CASSWRAQSRANVLTF
14	TRBV30	-	TRBJ1-2	-	TGTGCCTGGAGCCTTTCGGGTAGGGACTATGGCTACACCTTC	CAWSLSGRDYGYTF
17	TRBV18	-	TRBJ2-1	-	TGTGCCAGCTCACCACCATCGTCGACCAATAACTACAATGAGCAGTTCTTC	CASSPPSSTNNYNEQFF
14	TRBV10-2	-	TRBJ2-5	TRBD1	TGCGCCAGCAGTGGGACAGGGGGCTGGGAGACCCAGTACTTC	CASSGTGGWETQYF
13	TRBV19	-	TRBJ1-1	-	TGTGCCAGTAGTACCGGACACTTCACTGAAGCTTTCTTT	CASSTGHFTEAFF
13	TRBV9	-	TRBJ2-3	-	TGTGCCAGCAGCGTAGGCTCCACAGATACGCAGTATTTT	CASSVGSTDTQYF
16	TRBV2	-	TRBJ2-2	-	TGTGCCAGCACCGTCGAAAGGGACTGGGACACCGGGGAGCTGTTTTTT	CASTVERDWDTGELFF
16	TRBV4-1	-	TRBJ2-4	-	TGCGCCAGCAGCCAAGAGGGCGCCTTAGCCAAAAACATTCAGTACTTC	CASSQEGALAKNIQYF
14	TRBV9	-	TRBJ2-7	-	TGTGCCAGCAGCCCGCAGGGGAGGCTGGACGAGCAGTACTTC	CASSPQGRLDEQYF
18	TRBV5-6	-	TRBJ2-6	-	TGTGCCAGCAGCTTGTGGAGGCAGGCTCTCTCTGGGGCCAACGTCCTGACTTTC	CASSLWRQALSGANVLTF
14	TRBV4-1	-	TRBJ1-3	-	TGCGCCAGCAGCCAAGATGTGTCCTGGAACACCATATATTTT	CASSQDVSWNTIYF
13	TRBV5-1	-	TRBJ1-1	-	TGCGCCAGCAGCCCCGGACACCGGTATGAAGCTTTCTTT	CASSPGHRYEAFF
15	TRBV25-1	-	TRBJ1-5	-	TGTGCCAGCAGTGAAGGGGACACCCGATATCAGCCCCAGCATTTT	CASSEGDTRYQPQHF
13	TRBV30	-	TRBJ1-1	TRBD1	TGTGCCTGGACTGGCAGGGGGCTTCTCGTGGCTTTCTTT	CAWTGRGLLVAFF
17	TRBV4-1	-	TRBJ2-7	-	TGCGCCAGCAGCCAAGAAAGAACCGGGACGTACTCCTACGAGCAGTACTTC	CASSQERTGTYSYEQYF
15	TRBV2	-	TRBJ1-5	-	TGTGCCAGCAGTGAAGCGCTTGTCAGCAATCAGCCCCAGCATTTT	CASSEALVSNQPQHF
16	TRBV5-6	-	TRBJ1-6	-	TGTGCCAGCAGCTTAGCCCAGGGCGCCTATAATTCACCCCTCCACTTT	CASSLAQGAYNSPLHF
17	TRBV28	-	TRBJ1-4	-	TGTGCCAGCAGTTTATTGAGCCAGTACCAGGGAAATGAAAAACTGTTTTTT	CASSLLSQYQGNEKLFF
15	TRBV19	-	TRBJ2-2	-	TGTGCCAGTAGTATACAAATCTCTAACACCGGGGAGCTGTTTTTT	CASSIQISNTGELFF
15	TRBV19	-	TRBJ2-7	-	TGTGCCAGTAGCGACCCAGGGGTAAGCAGCTACGAGCAGTACTTC	CASSDPGVSSYEQYF
15	TRBV10-3	-	TRBJ2-7	TRBD2	TGTGCCATCAGCGACTCGGGGGGGAAGATCTACGAGCAGTACTTC	CAISDSGGKIYEQYF
15	TRBV14	once	TRBJ2-2	-	TGTGCCAGCAGCCAAAAGGTTTTGAACACCGGGGAGCTGTTTTTT	CASSQKVLNTGELFF
14	TRBV9	-	TRBJ2-3	-	TGTGCCAGCAGCGTAAACCAGGGCCCAGATACGCAGTATTTT	CASSVNQGPDTQYF
13	TRBV6-5	-	TRBJ2-7	TRBD1	TGTGCCAGTTCGGGACAGGGACATTACGAGCAGTACTTC	CASSGQGHYEQYF